This T cell receptor (beta chain) was identified in a study of CD4 T cells in relation to SARS-CoV-2 and coronaviruses. Broader study findings: Memory recall responses, not primary responses primed in culture, are what the assay detects. In around 60% of donors, memory CD4+ clonotypes crossrecognized SARS-CoV-2 and at least one common cold coronavirus spike. SARS-CoV-2-driven expansion was significantly weaker in crossreactive than monoreactive clones.

Produced via immunoSEQ multiplex PCR; TCRdb's table is partial and in-frame only. Of approximately 70,000 clones listed, over 90% are singletons. CD4+ T cells from unexposed donors were obtained before the COVID-19 pandemic (2011-2018). Comments on this clone: The antigen is unknown.

Germline CDR1 is LNHNV and CDR2 is YYDKDF (reference sequence). This CDR3 has 14 amino acids. Trimming removed 3 bases from V and 1 base from J; junction bases left unmatched: 2. The clonotype was recovered from a human donor in good health. The chain links TRBV15 to TRBJ2-5; 7 bases are a match to TRBD2. The material sequenced was naive CD4+ T cells from PBMCs. The subset here: naive CD4+ T cells isolated by negative enrichment. CDR3 sequence: CATSRGGVQETQYF. CDR3 sequence (DNA): TGTGCCACCAGCAGGGGGGGGGTCCAAGAGACCCAGTACTTC.